What follows is one T cell receptor (beta chain) and its context. The data were obtained in a study of patients and donors after allogeneic stem cell transplantation. One entry per CDR3 protein, called by TCRdb with MiXCR from the RT-PCR reads. This table holds about 960,000 distinct CDR3 sequences, about a sixth found once. The V end lost 3 bases, the J end lost 3 bases, and 14 bases lay between the germline ends. The length of the CDR3 is 14 residues. Germline assignment: CDR1 DFQATT and CDR2 SNEGSKA (reference sequence). The J gene is TRBJ1-2, the V gene TRBV20-1; TRBD1 might be the D (6 bases). The sample taken for sequencing was blood, either unsorted or a sorted T cell fraction (not recorded which). The origin of this receptor is a human donor who was either an allogeneic HSCT recipient or a stem cell or donor lymphocyte infusion donor (not recorded which). It is not recorded whose cells these are; they may come from a transplant donor. The CDR3 reads CSAREQGRYYGYTF. The CDR3 DNA follows: TGCAGTGCTAGGGAACAGGGAAGGTACTATGGCTACACCTTC.